This is a list of T cell receptor beta chains from one sample in a study of blood T cells in healthy people across ages. TCRdb re-called the 5' RACE reads through MiXCR, storing one row per CDR3 protein. The table includes hundreds of thousands of distinct CDR3 sequences, 40% to 65% detected once. The material sequenced was blood. The receptors originated from a woman older than 75 in good health. Both conserved end residues are part of each CDR3. A D gene is named only where the DNA matches it firmly. Clone size appears in some rows only: once, few, many, or a class for an expanded clone.

d_call | j_call | clone_size | v_call | cdr3_nt | cdr3_aa
NA | TRBJ2-1 | NA | TRBV12-3/TRBV12-4 | TGTGCCAGCAGTTATTCCCTAGGGCGGAATGAGCAGTTCTTC | CASSYSLGRNEQFF
TRBD1 | TRBJ2-5 | NA | TRBV29-1 | TGCAGCGGTGAGACAGGGGCATCAGAGACCCAGTACTTC | CSGETGASETQYF
NA | TRBJ2-7 | NA | TRBV5-1 | TGCGCCAGCAGCATCGAGATGGGTTTGAACGAGCAGTACTTC | CASSIEMGLNEQYF
NA | TRBJ2-7 | NA | TRBV20-1 | TGCAGTGCTAGAGAGATACAGGGAGGTGCGTACGAGCAGTACTTC | CSAREIQGGAYEQYF
TRBD2 | TRBJ2-3 | NA | TRBV29-1 | TGCAGCGGGAAGACTAGCGGGGGGTTGTCAGATACGCAGTATTTT | CSGKTSGGLSDTQYF
NA | TRBJ2-7 | many | TRBV28 | TGTGCCAGCAGTCTTTCACTGGGGGCGCGGGAGCAGTACTTC | CASSLSLGAREQYF
TRBD1 | TRBJ2-5 | NA | TRBV12-3/TRBV12-4 | TGTGCCAGCGCGACAGGGCCACCCTACCAAGAGACCCAGTACTTC | CASATGPPYQETQYF
NA | TRBJ2-1 | many | TRBV4-2 | TGTGCCAGCAGCCCCCACGGGACGGCCTACAATGAGCAGTTCTTC | CASSPHGTAYNEQFF
TRBD1 | TRBJ2-7 | many | TRBV2 | TGTGCCAGCAGTGAAGCCGACAGGGTAGGCGAGCAGTACTTC | CASSEADRVGEQYF
NA | TRBJ1-5 | NA | TRBV18 | TGTGCCAGCTCACCATGGAGGAATCAGCCCCAGCATTTT | CASSPWRNQPQHF
NA | TRBJ2-5 | NA | TRBV2 | TGTGCCAGCCAGAGGGGGGCCGGGCAAGAGACCCAGTACTTC | CASQRGAGQETQYF
TRBD1 | TRBJ2-3 | few | TRBV27 | TGTGCCAGCAGCTCGGACAGGGGGCTACAACGCCCAGATACGCAGTATTTT | CASSSDRGLQRPDTQYF
NA | TRBJ2-1 | NA | TRBV29-1 | TGCAGCCTTGGTCGTGGGGGCAATGAGCAGTTCTTC | CSLGRGGNEQFF
NA | TRBJ2-1 | once | TRBV21-1 | TGTGCCAGCATGGGAGGGCGCGAGCAGTTCTTC | CASMGGREQFF
NA | TRBJ2-1 | NA | TRBV29-1 | TGCAGCGTTGACATGACAGGCAATGAGCAGTTCTTC | CSVDMTGNEQFF
NA | TRBJ2-5 | NA | TRBV4-2 | TGTGCCAGCAGCCAATCTACAGGGACCCAGTACTTC | CASSQSTGTQYF
NA | TRBJ1-5 | NA | TRBV2 | TGTGCCAGCAGTGAAGTGTACAATCAGCCCCAGCATTTT | CASSEVYNQPQHF
TRBD1 | TRBJ1-1 | few | TRBV5-1 | TGCGCCAGCAGCACAACAGGGGCGAGCCCGAACACTGAAGCTTTCTTT | CASSTTGASPNTEAFF
TRBD1 | TRBJ1-2 | many | TRBV6-5 | TGTGCCAGCAGTTACCTGGGACAGGGGGCTTATGGCTACACCTTC | CASSYLGQGAYGYTF
TRBD2 | TRBJ2-1 | many | TRBV12-3/TRBV12-4 | TGTGCCAGCAGTTTCTTAGCGGGGCCGTGGAATGAGCAGTTCTTC | CASSFLAGPWNEQFF
NA | TRBJ1-5 | NA | TRBV7-2 | TGTGCCAGCAGCTTAGCGCTTATAGGTCAGCCCCAGCATTTT | CASSLALIGQPQHF
NA | TRBJ2-7 | few | TRBV5-1 | TGCGCCAGCAGAAGTGTGGCTTTCAATGAGCAGTACTTC | CASRSVAFNEQYF
TRBD2 | TRBJ2-1 | NA | TRBV5-1 | TGCGCCAGCAACAGGGGACTAGCCTTACCGAGCTCCTACAATGAGCAGTTCTTC | CASNRGLALPSSYNEQFF
TRBD2 | TRBJ2-3 | many | TRBV9 | TGTGCCAGCAGCTCAGCGGGGGGGCATGGAGATACGCAGTATTTT | CASSSAGGHGDTQYF
TRBD2 | TRBJ2-7 | NA | TRBV5-1 | TGCGCCAGCAGCGTAGCGGGGGGGACTAACTCCTACGAGCAGTACTTC | CASSVAGGTNSYEQYF
NA | TRBJ2-2 | few | TRBV25-1 | TGTGCCAGCAGTGAATCTCGGGGGCGCGGCACCGGGGAGCTGTTTTTT | CASSESRGRGTGELFF
NA | TRBJ2-7 | once | TRBV7-2 | TGTGCCAGCAGCTTACTGGGAATGGGCTACGAGCAGTACTTC | CASSLLGMGYEQYF
NA | TRBJ2-7 | NA | TRBV5-1 | TGCGCCAGCAGCAAAGGAGGGGACTCCCCGTACGAGCAGTACTTC | CASSKGGDSPYEQYF
NA | TRBJ2-3 | many | TRBV28 | TGTGCCAGCAGTTCCAGAGGGGCGGACATCTCCGATACGCAGTATTTT | CASSSRGADISDTQYF
TRBD1 | TRBJ1-2 | NA | TRBV7-9 | TGTGCCAGCAGCGCCAGGGCAGCGGGACAGGGCTACTATGGCTACACCTTC | CASSARAAGQGYYGYTF
NA | TRBJ2-1 | many | TRBV29-1 | TGCAGCGTAGAAGCTGAATACAATGAGCAGTTCTTC | CSVEAEYNEQFF
NA | TRBJ1-2 | many | TRBV12-3/TRBV12-4 | TGTGCCAGTGAAGCCGAGGTACATGGCTACACCTTC | CASEAEVHGYTF
NA | TRBJ2-3 | NA | TRBV15 | TGTGCCACCAGCGGAAATGCCGGCTGGAGGGATACGCAGTATTTT | CATSGNAGWRDTQYF
NA | TRBJ1-4 | NA | TRBV6-5 | TGTGCCAGCAGTGACGGGGGGACTAATGAAAAACTGTTTTTT | CASSDGGTNEKLFF
NA | TRBJ1-1 | NA | TRBV5-6 | TGTGCCAGCAGCTTGCTTGGAGGGGATGGGGTGAACACTGAAGCTTTCTTT | CASSLLGGDGVNTEAFF
NA | TRBJ1-2 | few | TRBV20-1 | TGCAGTGCTCGCCGCGACAGCGGACGCGGTGGCCACACCTTC | CSARRDSGRGGHTF
TRBD2 | TRBJ2-1 | NA | TRBV6-5 | TGTGCCAGCAGTTACTCCAACCTCCTAGCGGAAGGCTTCTACAATGAGCAGTTCTTC | CASSYSNLLAEGFYNEQFF
NA | TRBJ1-2 | few | TRBV20-1 | TGCAGTGCCCGGCGATTGGGGGGAAATGGCTACACCTTC | CSARRLGGNGYTF
NA | TRBJ1-6 | NA | TRBV4-1 | TGCGCCAGCAGCCAAGATGCGGGACCCTCATCCCTTAATCATAATTCACCCCTCCACTTT | CASSQDAGPSSLNHNSPLHF
TRBD1 | TRBJ1-5 | NA | TRBV18 | TGTGCCAGCTCACGGACAGGGGATAGCAATCAGCCCCAGCATTTT | CASSRTGDSNQPQHF
NA | TRBJ2-2 | NA | TRBV6-5 | TGTGCCAGCGGCCCCCGGGGAGCGGCGAACACCGGGGAGCTGTTTTTT | CASGPRGAANTGELFF
NA | TRBJ2-7 | NA | TRBV28 | TGTGCCAGCAGTCCAGAGGGTCTACTACTTAGCGGGCAGTACTTC | CASSPEGLLLSGQYF
NA | TRBJ1-6 | few | TRBV21-1 | TGTGCCAGCACTCCAACAACCCGGCACGGTAATTCACCCCTCCACTTT | CASTPTTRHGNSPLHF